The rows below give T cell receptor beta chains drawn from one sample of a study of cytomegalovirus exposure and HLA in healthy donors. Assay: immunoSEQ multiplex PCR; the TCRdb copy retains only in-frame clones and omits some. The sample has 150,000 to 200,000 clones; 65% to 85% are singletons. The specimen was PBMCs. These receptors were obtained from a boy between 2 and 10 years old in good health and CMV-seronegative. Both conserved end residues are part of each CDR3. Fields, in order: clone size, D gene, V gene, J gene, CDR3 DNA, CDR3 protein. The D gene is left open where the match is weak. Not every row has a clone size; where given, it reads once, few, many or a size class.

>.|TRBD1|TRBV6-5|TRBJ1-4
TGTGCCAGCAGACTCCGGGACAGACCTAATGAAAAACTGTTTTTT
CASRLRDRPNEKLFF
>.|TRBD1|TRBV9|TRBJ2-2
TGTGCCAGCAGCGTACCGACAGGGGGGAACACCGGGGAGCTGTTTTTT
CASSVPTGGNTGELFF
>few|.|TRBV11-2|TRBJ1-2
TGTGCCAGCAGCCTCTCCCCGGGACATCCTTATGGCTACACCTTC
CASSLSPGHPYGYTF
>.|.|TRBV10-3|TRBJ1-1
TGTGCCATCAGGACAGAGAAGGTCACTGAAGCTTTCTTT
CAIRTEKVTEAFF
>.|.|TRBV10-3|TRBJ1-1
TGTGCCATCAGTGAGTCGGGGACACGGTCTGAAGCTTTCTTT
CAISESGTRSEAFF
>.|.|TRBV25-1|TRBJ1-2
TGTGCCAGCAGTGGAGGGAACTATGGCTACACCTTC
CASSGGNYGYTF
>.|TRBD1|TRBV4-2|TRBJ1-5
TGTGCCAGCAGCGTTCCGGGACAGGGTAATCAGCCCCAGCATTTT
CASSVPGQGNQPQHF
>few|.|TRBV10-3|TRBJ1-2
TGTGCCATCAGTGTAGGCGGCCCTTATGGCTACACCTTC
CAISVGGPYGYTF
>.|.|TRBV7-9|TRBJ2-7
TGTGCCAGCAGCCCCCAAACCCTGGGTGGGGCCGAGCAGTACTTC
CASSPQTLGGAEQYF
>.|TRBD2|TRBV7-7|TRBJ2-3
TGTGCTAGCAGCCCGGCGGGGGGGCCAGGTAATACGCAGTATTTT
CASSPAGGPGNTQYF
>.|.|TRBV19|TRBJ1-4
TGTGCCAGTAGTCTACGAGCAACTAATGAAAAACTGTTTTTT
CASSLRATNEKLFF
>.|TRBD1|TRBV5-6|TRBJ1-2
TGTGCCAGCACCTTTTTGACAGGGGCCTACACCTTC
CASTFLTGAYTF
>.|TRBD1|TRBV5-6|TRBJ1-4
TGTGCCAGCAGCCGGGGGACAGGGGCTAATGAAAAACTGTTTTTT
CASSRGTGANEKLFF
>.|.|TRBV5-6|TRBJ1-2
TGTGCCAGCACACAAGCGGGGCGGTATGGCTACACCTTC
CASTQAGRYGYTF
>.|.|TRBV10-3|TRBJ2-7
TGTGCCATCAGTGACGGTCGAGGTGACTACGAGCAGTACTTC
CAISDGRGDYEQYF
>.|.|TRBV6-5|TRBJ1-2
TGTGCCAGCAGCAACGAGGGGGTTTTAAACTATGGCTACACCTTC
CASSNEGVLNYGYTF
>.|TRBD1|TRBV15|TRBJ2-7
TGTGCCACCAGCAGAGATATGACAGGGGGTTGGCAGTACTTC
CATSRDMTGGWQYF
>.|.|TRBV4-2|TRBJ2-7
TGTGCCAGCAGCCGAAATTTGCTAGACGCTACGTACGAGCAGTACTTC
CASSRNLLDATYEQYF
>.|.|TRBV11-2|TRBJ2-5
TGTGCCAGCAGCTCGACGACGGAGTTAGAGACCCAGTACTTC
CASSSTTELETQYF
>few|.|TRBV5-4|TRBJ1-1
TGTGCCAGCAGCTTGGGCCAGGGGATCGCTGAAGCTTTCTTT
CASSLGQGIAEAFF
>.|TRBD1|TRBV5-1|TRBJ1-3
TGCGCCAGCAGCTTGGGGACAGGGCCTGGAAACACCATATATTTT
CASSLGTGPGNTIYF
>.|.|TRBV10-3|TRBJ2-7
TGTGCCACCAGAGGTGGAGGGGCTTACTACGAGCAGTACTTC
CATRGGGAYYEQYF
>.|TRBD2|TRBV30|TRBJ2-7
TGTGCCTGGAGTCGGGGGGTCGGGTACGAGCAGTACTTC
CAWSRGVGYEQYF
>.|TRBD2|TRBV7-9|TRBJ2-2
TGTGCCAGCAGACCCCGCCGACTAGCGGGGGGTCCCGGGGAGCTGTTTTTT
CASRPRRLAGGPGELFF
>.|.|TRBV5-4|TRBJ1-2
TGTGCCAGCAGCTTGGGAGGACAAGGGGGATATGGCTACACCTTC
CASSLGGQGGYGYTF
>.|.|TRBV2|TRBJ1-2
TGTGCCAGCAGTGAATGGTCCCCTAATGGCTACACCTTC
CASSEWSPNGYTF
>once|.|TRBV19|TRBJ1-2
TGTGCCAGTAGTACGCTGGACAGCTATGGCTACACCTTC
CASSTLDSYGYTF
>.|TRBD2|TRBV5-4|TRBJ2-1
TGTGCCAGCAGCCCGGGGGGTAGCGGGGCGTTTGAGCAGTTCTTC
CASSPGGSGAFEQFF
>.|.|TRBV5-1|TRBJ2-2
TGCGCCAGCAGCTTGTCAGGGTATCTAACCGGGGAGCTGTTTTTT
CASSLSGYLTGELFF
>.|.|TRBV7-9|TRBJ2-6
TGTGCCAGCAGCGTAGAAGACAGCCCCTCTGGGGCCAACGTCCTGACTTTC
CASSVEDSPSGANVLTF
>.|.|TRBV6-5|TRBJ2-7
TGTGCCAGCAGTTGGCTCTCAGGGGCTCGACCCTACGAGCAGTACTTC
CASSWLSGARPYEQYF
>.|TRBD2|TRBV2|TRBJ2-5
TGTGCCAGCAGTGAAGAAGTGGGCGGGGGGCAGAGGGAGACCCAGTACTTC
CASSEEVGGGQRETQYF
>.|TRBD1|TRBV18|TRBJ2-1
TGTGCCAGCTCAATCCGGACAGGGACGGGATACAATGAGCAGTTCTTC
CASSIRTGTGYNEQFF
>.|.|TRBV4-1|TRBJ1-2
TGCGCCAGCAGCCCAAGAGCGTTGGGGGCAGGGTATGGCTACACCTTC
CASSPRALGAGYGYTF
>few|TRBD1|TRBV7-9|TRBJ1-2
TGTGCCAGCAGCGACCGGGACAGAGCTAACTATGGCTACACCTTC
CASSDRDRANYGYTF
>.|.|TRBV4-2|TRBJ2-7
TGTGCCAGCAGCCAAGTTGCGGGACAGACCTACGAGCAGTACTTC
CASSQVAGQTYEQYF
>.|TRBD1|TRBV15|TRBJ1-3
TGTGCCACCACTTCCGGGACAGGGGGAATCTCTGGAAACACCATATATTTT
CATTSGTGGISGNTIYF
>.|.|TRBV6-1|TRBJ2-7
TGTGCCAGCAGCTCGACAGTTGCCTACGAGCAGTACTTC
CASSSTVAYEQYF
>.|TRBD2|TRBV4-3|TRBJ2-1
TGCGCCAGCAGCCAAGGACTAGCGGCCCTCAATGAGCAGTTCTTC
CASSQGLAALNEQFF
>.|TRBD1|TRBV6-1|TRBJ1-5
TGTGCCAGCAGGATGGACAGGGGGGATCAGCCCCAGCATTTT
CASRMDRGDQPQHF
>few|TRBD1|TRBV18|TRBJ2-7
TGTGCCAGCTCAGGCCAGAGGGGGCCGATCCACGAGCAGTACTTC
CASSGQRGPIHEQYF